The sequence of this T cell receptor beta chain was determined in a study of response to subunit inactivated influenza vaccine. In TCRdb, the RT-PCR reads were re-called with MiXCR into one record per CDR3 protein. The repertoire holds about 700,000 distinct CDR3 sequences, with over 11% as singletons. As for this clonotype: The antigen remains undetermined. Mismatch with germline at one junction end may stem from a read error.

The study's findings and limits: Only a handful of new T cells, the authors suggested, are recruited with each seasonal influenza vaccination.

Germline V CDR1 and CDR2: MNHNS, SASEGT. This CDR3 is built from 16 residues. Sequenced material: PBMCs from blood, taken around 15 days before vaccination. The clonotype comes from a man in his fifties who received an inactivated influenza vaccine. V usage is TRBV6-1 and J usage is TRBJ2-6, with TRBD1 as a possible D gene (7 bases). This chain's CDR3 is CASSEGRGPGAIVLTF. For the CDR3, the DNA is TGTGCCAGCAGTGAAGGGAGGGGGCCTGGGGCCATCGTCCTGACTTTC.